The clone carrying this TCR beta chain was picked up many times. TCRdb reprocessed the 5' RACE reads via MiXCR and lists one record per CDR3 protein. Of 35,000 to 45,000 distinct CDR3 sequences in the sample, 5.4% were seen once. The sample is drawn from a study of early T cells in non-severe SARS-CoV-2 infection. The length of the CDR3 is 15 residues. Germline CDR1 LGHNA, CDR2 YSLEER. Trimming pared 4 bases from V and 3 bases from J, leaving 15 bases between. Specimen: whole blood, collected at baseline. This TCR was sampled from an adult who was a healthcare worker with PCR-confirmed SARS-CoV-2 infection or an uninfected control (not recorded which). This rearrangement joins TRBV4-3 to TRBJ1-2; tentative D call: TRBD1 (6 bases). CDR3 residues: CASSLEGVGYYGYTF. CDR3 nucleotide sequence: TGCGCCAGCAGCCTAGAGGGGGTGGGGTACTATGGCTACACCTTC.